Each of the 19 T cell receptor beta chains below was sequenced from the same sample in a study of blood T cells in healthy people across ages. PCR was performed a second time for about 6 to 12 cycles using a sample-barcoded 5' primer and a J-beta primer mix. TCRdb independently ran MiXCR on the 5' RACE reads; one entry per CDR3 protein. The sample carries about 720,000 distinct CDR3 sequences, about 20% recorded once. The sample taken for sequencing was blood. The receptors come from a man aged 65-85 years in good health.

The chain couples TRBV28 to TRBJ2-3; D unclear. The V gene's germline CDR1 is MDHEN and CDR2 SYDVKM. This CDR3 has 15 amino acids. V lost 4 bases and J 0 bases, leaving 11 bases between the germline ends. The CDR3 DNA is TGTGCCAGCAGTTACGCAGGAGCTAGCACAGATACGCAGTATTTT. Its translation: CASSYAGASTDTQYF.

This clonotype has a handful of counts. The chain is built from TRBV7-9 and TRBJ2-3, with 7 bases lining up with TRBD1. The V gene's germline CDR1 is SEHNR and CDR2 FQNEAQ (reference sequence). V was pared by 1 base and J by 1 base, with 5 bases of the junction left unmatched. This CDR3 region has 16 residues. The CDR3 region has the DNA TGTGCCAGCAGCTTAGTTGGGACAGACGGCACAGATACGCAGTATTTT. Its translation is CASSLVGTDGTDTQYF.

This sequence joins TRBV6-4 and TRBJ2-1; D is ambiguous. V lost 2 bases, J lost 8 bases, and 16 bases lay in between. Per germline, CDR1 MRHNA and CDR2 SNTAGT. This CDR3 comprises 15 residues. As DNA, the CDR3 is TGTGCCAGCAGTGACGGTCCCTCGGGTCCCTATGAGCAGTTCTTC. It specifies CASSDGPSGPYEQFF.

V gene TRBV12-3 or TRBV12-4 combines with J gene TRBJ2-1; 10 bases map to TRBD2. The CDR3 length is 15 residues. With 6 bases clipped from V and 5 bases from J, the junction kept 7 bases outside the gene matches. DNA of the CDR3: TGTGCCAGCAGATCCTCTAGCGGGGGCCACAATGAGCAGTTCTTC. Translation gives CASRSSSGGHNEQFF.

The table lists this clonotype with a few counts. J is TRBJ1-2 and V is TRBV27; D gene ambiguous. Trimming removed 9 bases at V and 7 bases at J, with 3 bases between. The CDR3 is 8 amino acids. The germline V gene encodes CDR1 MNHEY and CDR2 SMNVEV (reference sequence). The chain's CDR3 is CASRGYTF. The CDR3, as DNA: TGTGCCAGTCGTGGCTACACCTTC.

This clonotype was observed a handful of times. The V and J genes are TRBV28 and TRBJ2-7; perhaps TRBD1 as D (6 bases). V was cut by 4 bases and J by 3 bases, with 19 bases left in between. This CDR3 contains 16 residues. Germline-derived CDR1 and CDR2 are MDHEN and SYDVKM. The CDR3 spells CASSSLGASLLYEQYF. In DNA form, the CDR3 reads TGTGCCAGCAGTTCCTTGGGGGCGAGTCTTCTCTACGAGCAGTACTTC.

This clonotype showed up just a few times. The chain links TRBV7-8 to TRBJ2-1; the D gene is possibly TRBD1 (7 bases). Trimming stripped 7 bases from V and 3 bases from J, with 13 bases between. This CDR3 spans 14 amino acids. From germline, CDR1 is SGHVS and CDR2 FQNEAQ. As DNA, the CDR3 is TGTGCCAGCATGTCAGGGGGAGGCTACAATGAGCAGTTCTTC. This sequence encodes CASMSGGGYNEQFF.

This rearrangement joins TRBV7-9 to TRBJ1-1; D remains unclear. Looked up from germline, CDR1 is SEHNR and CDR2 is FQNEAQ (reference sequence). The CDR3 is 13 residues long. The ends were cut back, 2 bases at V and 7 bases at J, with 11 bases in the middle. This chain's CDR3 is CASSLMAAGEAFF. CDR3 DNA: TGTGCCAGCAGCTTAATGGCGGCGGGTGAAGCTTTCTTT. The full variable domain, its missing parts supplied by reference TRBV7-9 and TRBJ1-1, is DTGVSQNPRHKITKRGQNVTFRCDPISEHNRLYWYRQTLGQGPEFLTYFQNEAQLEKSRLLSDRFSAERPKGSFSTLEIQRTEQGDSAMYLCASSLMAAGEAFFGQGTRLTVV.

There are many counts of this clonotype. This chain links TRBV3-1 with TRBJ1-1; D not resolved. CDR1 is LGHDT, CDR2 YNNKEL, per germline (reference sequence). The CDR3 spans 13 residues. Trimming shortened V by 4 bases and J by 3 bases, and 9 bases separated the two germline ends. CDR3 nucleotide sequence: TGTGCCAGCAGCCTTAGCCTTGACACTGAAGCTTTCTTT. Its translation is CASSLSLDTEAFF.

This chain joins TRBV20-1 and TRBJ1-6, with D possibly matching TRBD1 (5 bases). V was shortened by 0 bases and J by 9 bases, with 12 bases between the two germline ends. Germline V gene lookup returns CDR1 DFQATT and CDR2 SNEGSKA (reference sequence). The CDR3 consists of 14 residues. DNA of the CDR3: TGCAGTGCTAGAGATCCAACAGGACTTTCACCCCTCCACTTT. It yields the protein CSARDPTGLSPLHF.

The sample holds many counts of this clonotype. The CDR3 protein is CSVCTDRVAEQYF. The DNA of the CDR3 is TGCAGCGTTTGTACGGACAGGGTAGCCGAGCAGTACTTC. The chain recombines TRBV29-1 with TRBJ2-7, with 8 bases identical to TRBD1. The CDR3 is 13 amino acids. The trim removed 5 bases at V and 6 bases at J, leaving 9 bases unmatched. In germline, CDR1 is SQVTM, CDR2 ANQGSEA.

The chain uses TRBV28 and TRBJ2-4; D call uncertain. The germline CDR1 and CDR2 sequences are MDHEN and SYDVKM. This CDR3 contains 12 residues. With 5 bases removed from V and 6 bases from J, the gap between germline ends came to 8 bases. This CDR3 is CASSPVRNIQYF. CDR3 DNA sequence: TGTGCCAGCAGTCCGGTCCGAAACATTCAGTACTTC.

V and J are TRBV7-6 and TRBJ1-2; D perhaps matches TRBD1 (5 bases). CDR3 size: 16 residues. The V end was cut by 5 bases, the J end by 5 bases, with 21 bases between. Germline values: CDR1 SGHVS, CDR2 FNYEAQ. The CDR3, as DNA: TGTGCCAGCAGCCCTCGGGACGGCCCCACCTCATATGGCTACACCTTC. As protein: CASSPRDGPTSYGYTF.

This rearrangement joins TRBV7-2 to TRBJ2-7, with a tentative D call TRBD2 (6 bases). CDR3 length: 12 residues. Germline loops: CDR1 SGHTA, CDR2 FQGNSA. Trimming shortened V by 10 bases and J by 0 bases, and 10 bases separated the two germline ends. CDR3 region: CATGGYSYEQYF. CDR3 nucleotides: TGTGCCACCGGGGGATACTCCTACGAGCAGTACTTC.

This clonotype was found a few times. The chain links TRBV6-1 to TRBJ2-7, with 7 bases aligning to TRBD1. Unmatched junction bases numbered 8, after V lost 4 bases and J lost 2 bases. Per germline, CDR1 MNHNS and CDR2 SASEGT. The CDR3 is 15 residues long. CDR3 nucleotide sequence: TGTGCCAGCAGTGGACCCCGACAGGGAACCTACGAGCAGTACTTC. This encodes CASSGPRQGTYEQYF.

V usage is TRBV6-1 and J usage is TRBJ1-2; no clear D. V shed 1 base and J shed 8 bases, with 11 bases lying between them. The CDR3 contains 13 residues. Germline V gene data show CDR1 as MNHNS and CDR2 as SASEGT. The CDR3 DNA reads as TGTGCCAGCAGTGAAGGCAACAGAGTAGGCTACACCTTC. It translates to CASSEGNRVGYTF.

This clonotype was found a few times. V and J are TRBV2 and TRBJ2-5; D possibly corresponds to TRBD1 (6 bases). The CDR3 is 14 amino acids. The ends were cut back, 3 bases at V and 0 bases at J, with 8 bases in the middle. The germline gives CDR1 SNHLY, CDR2 FYNNEI. CDR3 loop: CASSEGTYQETQYF. CDR3 DNA sequence: TGTGCCAGCAGTGAGGGGACATACCAAGAGACCCAGTACTTC.

This clonotype was recorded many times. The V gene is TRBV29-1, the J gene TRBJ1-2, with a weak D call TRBD1 (5 bases). V was pared by 7 bases and J by 8 bases, with 17 bases between. The germline CDR1 and CDR2 sequences are SQVTM and ANQGSEA. The CDR3 is 12 residues long. The CDR3 coding sequence is TGCAGCGCCCGGGACTCTGGGGAGGGCTACACCTTC. It is translated as CSARDSGEGYTF.

In this sample, this clonotype turned up a few times. The V call is TRBV7-6, the J call TRBJ1-2; 7 bases are a match to TRBD1. This CDR3 comprises 14 residues. V shed 5 bases and J 2 bases; nucleotides not matched to a gene: 5. CDR1 and CDR2 (germline): SGHVS, FNYEAQ. The CDR3 reads CASSPVTGNYGYTF. In DNA form, the CDR3 reads TGTGCCAGCAGCCCCGTGACAGGGAACTATGGCTACACCTTC.